Shown below are 4 T cell receptor beta chains from a single sample sequenced in a study of blood T cell repertoires in COVID-19 (TCRdb year 2020). To prepare the library, the immunoSEQ multiplex PCR assay was applied. In TCRdb, the immuneACCESS table is reduced to in-frame sequences with V and J assigned. These tables do not hold every clone; where another copy was compared, an unresolved V gene accounts for under half, and the others remain unexplained. The sample contains roughly 400,000 clones, roughly 87% of them found a single time. The top ten clonotypes cover around 2.1% of the sample. The sequenced sample consisted of PBMCs or T cells enriched from blood (not recorded which). The receptors stem from a woman between 35 and 50 years old with acute COVID-19.

The chain carries TRBV21-1 and TRBJ1-4; the table's D gene call, TRBD1, was not cross checked with the DNA. TRBV21-1 is a pseudogene. The CDR3 is 19 amino acids. CDR3 in amino acids: CASSSSRTGAHGPNEKLFF. The CDR3, as DNA: TGTGCCAGCAGCTCCTCCCGGACAGGGGCGCACGGACCTAATGAAAAACTGTTTTTT.

V and J are TRBV28 and TRBJ1-1; tentative D call: TRBD1 (6 bases). CDR3 length: 13 amino acids. Trimming pared 2 bases from V and 11 bases from J, leaving 15 bases between. Germline V gives CDR1 MDHEN, CDR2 SYDVKM. The CDR3 spells CASSLGDTGLAFF. The CDR3 DNA reads TGTGCCAGCAGTTTAGGGGACACCGGTTTGGCTTTCTTT.

The chain joins TRBV15 to TRBJ2-2; TRBD2 matches at 9 bases. Germline CDR1 LNHNV, CDR2 YYDKDF (reference sequence). The CDR3 has 18 residues. V lost 1 base to trimming and J lost 1 base; unmatched junction nucleotides: 7. In DNA, the CDR3 is TGTGCCACCAGCAGAGTTGTGATAGCGGGGGTGAACACCGGGGAGCTGTTTTTT. Translated, it gives CATSRVVIAGVNTGELFF.

This chain uses TRBV3-1 (or the pseudogene TRBV3-2) with TRBJ2-1, with D maybe TRBD2 (6 bases). The CDR3 is made up of 16 amino acids. The germline V and J ends were trimmed by 1 base and 6 bases, with 16 bases remaining between them. Germline V CDR1 and CDR2: LGHDT, YNNKEL (reference sequence). The CDR3 loop is CASSQGQGGVGNEQFF. The DNA for the CDR3 is TGTGCCAGCAGCCAAGGCCAGGGAGGCGTGGGCAATGAGCAGTTCTTC.